The entry that follows covers one T cell receptor beta chain sequence. The data originate from a study of blood T cell repertoires in COVID-19. Study-wide context: Sites in the United States, Italy and Spain provided acute and convalescent COVID-19 samples. T cells, B-cell-depleted T cells, or PBMCs supplied cDNA or gDNA.

In the authors' methods: Counts of nucleated cells, estimated from reference gene primer amplification, were obtained. TCRdb's copy holds only in-frame clones and misses some; the assay was immunoSEQ multiplex PCR. V and J calls and clone size follow that table, whereas D and trimming were derived from the DNA. The table lists 200,000 or so clones, about 90% of them singletons. The receptor comes from a man in his forties with active or convalescent COVID-19. Input material: peripheral blood.

The chain's CDR3 is CSVEDGGTGGTEAFF. The CDR3 bases are TGCAGCGTTGAAGATGGAGGGACAGGGGGCACTGAAGCTTTCTTT. J is TRBJ1-1 and V is TRBV29-1; 11 bases fit TRBD1. Germline trimming cut 0 bases from V and 4 bases from J; bases unmatched to any gene: 4. The CDR3 runs 15 residues. Germline V lookup: CDR1 SQVTM, CDR2 ANQGSEA.